Each of the 16 T cell receptor beta chains below was sequenced from the same sample in a study of OX40 agonist ivuxolimab in advanced cancers. TCRdb's copy holds only in-frame clones and misses some; the assay was immunoSEQ multiplex PCR. The sample includes roughly 83,000 clones, approximately 88% of them seen just once. The sample here was CD4+ or CD8+ T cells sorted from blood, taken in a trial of the OX40 agonist ivuxolimab. Source of these receptors: an adult with an advanced solid tumor such as melanoma, head and neck, liver or kidney cancer.

This clone has a single count. The V call is TRBV27, the J call TRBJ2-7; a weak D match, TRBD2 (6 bases). Germline CDR1 reads MNHEY; CDR2 reads SMNVEV (reference sequence). V was trimmed by 11 bases and J by 2 bases, leaving 13 bases between them. The CDR3 consists of 12 residues. CDR3 amino acids: CASGRLPYEQYF. The CDR3 nucleotides are TGTGCCTCAGGGAGGCTTCCCTACGAGCAGTACTTC.

The V call is TRBV19, the J call TRBJ1-1; 7 bases fit TRBD1. The ends lost 7 bases at V and 3 bases at J; junction bases unmatched: 11. This CDR3 contains 15 residues. Germline V gives CDR1 LNHDA, CDR2 SQIVND (reference sequence). CDR3 amino acids: CASNTKQGFDTEAFF. The DNA of the CDR3 is TGTGCCAGTAACACTAAACAGGGGTTCGACACTGAAGCTTTCTTT.

This chain uses TRBV19 with TRBJ2-1, with 12 bases lining up with TRBD2. Germline V lookup: CDR1 LNHDA, CDR2 SQIVND (reference sequence). V lost 3 bases to trimming and J lost 10 bases; unmatched junction nucleotides: 10. This CDR3 has 16 residues. Written as DNA, the CDR3 is TGTGCCAGTAGTATGAGCCTAGCGGGAGGGCGCGGGGAGCAGTTCTTC. Protein: CASSMSLAGGRGEQFF. Full variable domain (rest looked up from reference TRBV19 and TRBJ2-1): DGGITQSPKYLFRKEGQNVTLSCEQNLNHDAMYWYRQDPGQGLRLIYYSQIVNDFQKGDIAEGYSVSREKKESFPLTVTSAQKNPTAFYLCASSMSLAGGRGEQFFGPGTRLTVL.

V gene TRBV18 combines with J gene TRBJ1-2; possible D gene TRBD1, 5 bases. The CDR3 spans 13 residues. Deletions cut 4 bases from V and 8 bases from J, with 14 bases between. Germline CDR1 and CDR2: KGHSH and LQKENI. CDR3 residues: CASSLLETGGYTF. For the CDR3, the DNA is TGTGCCAGCTCACTTTTAGAAACAGGCGGCTACACCTTC.

The DNA for the CDR3 is TGCGCCAGCAGCTTGGACATCATGAACACTGAAGCTTTCTTT. This gives the protein CASSLDIMNTEAFF. V and J are TRBV5-1 and TRBJ1-1, with D hard to call. From germline, CDR1 is SGHRS and CDR2 YFSETQ. The CDR3 runs 14 residues. The V gene lost 0 bases and the J gene lost 0 bases, with 6 bases spanning the gap.

The V and J genes are TRBV25-1 and TRBJ1-3; 7 bases match TRBD1. Germline V lookup: CDR1 MGHDK, CDR2 SYGVNS. The CDR3 runs 17 residues. The trim removed 8 bases at V and 3 bases at J, leaving 16 bases unmatched. The CDR3 nucleotides are TGTGCCAGCCCTGCAGGGGGTCAAGTGGGAAGTGGAAACACCATATATTTT. This codes for CASPAGGQVGSGNTIYF. Full variable domain (remainder filled in from reference TRBV25-1 and TRBJ1-3): EADIYQTPRYLVIGTGKKITLECSQTMGHDKMYWYQQDPGMELHLIHYSYGVNSTEKGDLSSESTVSRIRTEHFPLTLESARPSHTSQYLCASPAGGQVGSGNTIYFGEGSWLTVV.

This clone was found once. This sequence joins TRBV7-3 and TRBJ1-1; 8 bases match TRBD1. This CDR3 contains 16 residues. CDR1 is SGHTA and CDR2 is FQGTGA in the germline V gene. The junction had 10 bases not matched to a gene; V was cut back by 5 bases and J by 2 bases. The CDR3 loop is CASSPPGQGINTEAFF. The DNA for the CDR3 is TGTGCCAGCAGCCCTCCCGGACAGGGAATTAACACTGAAGCTTTCTTT. Based on the CDR3 plus reference TRBV7-3 and TRBJ1-1, the full variable domain is GAGVSQTPSNKVTEKGKYVELRCDPISGHTALYWYRQSLGQGPEFLIYFQGTGAADDSGLPNDRFFAVRPEGSVSTLKIQRTERGDSAVYLCASSPPGQGINTEAFFGQGTRLTVV.

The J gene is TRBJ2-5, the V gene TRBV7-6; possible D gene TRBD2, 8 bases. CDR1 is SGHVS, CDR2 FNYEAQ, per germline. Trimming left V 4 bases short and J 4 bases short, with 13 bases between. This CDR3 has 14 residues. The CDR3 loop reads CASSSGRGRETQYF. For the CDR3, the DNA is TGTGCCAGCAGCTCCGGGAGGGGGCGAGAGACCCAGTACTTC.

This chain uses TRBV6-5 with TRBJ1-1; 9 bases align to TRBD1. This CDR3 region has 14 residues. Germline V gene data show CDR1 as MNHEY and CDR2 as SVGAGI. Trimming cost V 6 bases and J 5 bases; bases outside gene matches: 7. CDR3: CASSPGTGITEAFF. The CDR3 DNA reads as TGTGCCAGCAGCCCCGGGACAGGGATTACTGAAGCTTTCTTT.

The rearrangement uses TRBV28 and TRBJ2-7; TRBD2 matches 12 bases. V trimming: 1 base; J trimming: 4 bases; junction bases outside the gene matches: 2. There are 15 residues in the CDR3. In germline, CDR1 is MDHEN, CDR2 SYDVKM. The DNA for the CDR3 is TGTGCCAGCAGTTTATCAACTAGCGGGAGGTACGAGCAGTACTTC. As protein: CASSLSTSGRYEQYF. Using reference TRBV28 and TRBJ2-7 for the parts outside the CDR3, the full variable domain is DVKVTQSSRYLVKRTGEKVFLECVQDMDHENMFWYRQDPGLGLRLIYFSYDVKMKEKGDIPEGYSVSREKKERFSLILESASTNQTSMYLCASSLSTSGRYEQYFGPGTRLTVT.

The chain recombines TRBV30 with TRBJ2-1; 10 bases align to TRBD2. The CDR3 contains 22 residues. The V and J ends lost 1 base and 0 bases, in that order; junction bases with no gene match: 21. Looked up from germline, CDR1 is GTSNPN and CDR2 is SVGIG (reference sequence). In DNA form, the CDR3 reads TGTGCCTGGAGTGACCCGCTAAAAGGACTAGCGGAAGGGGAGAGCTCCTACAATGAGCAGTTCTTC. It encodes CAWSDPLKGLAEGESSYNEQFF.

This chain connects TRBV19 to TRBJ2-3, with D perhaps TRBD1 (5 bases). CDR3 length equals 13 residues. V shed 1 base and J shed 3 bases, with 5 bases lying between them. Germline CDR1 reads LNHDA; CDR2 reads SQIVND (reference sequence). The CDR3 coding sequence is TGTGCCAGTAGTATAGCAGGGACAGATACGCAGTATTTT. This codes for CASSIAGTDTQYF.

The rearrangement joins TRBV2 to TRBJ1-2, with a possible D match to TRBD1 (5 bases). The V and J ends lost 7 bases and 3 bases respectively, with 9 bases between them. The CDR3 extends over 12 amino acids. Germline V gene sequence: CDR1 SNHLY, CDR2 FYNNEI. The CDR3 loop is CASKKGYYGYTF. The CDR3 DNA reads as TGTGCCAGCAAGAAGGGGTACTATGGCTACACCTTC.

The gene calls are TRBV15 and TRBJ2-7; TRBD2 is a possible D gene (6 bases). The germline gives CDR1 LNHNV, CDR2 YYDKDF (reference sequence). The CDR3 totals 14 residues. V was trimmed by 3 bases and J by 0 bases, leaving 9 bases between them. CDR3 loop: CATSSISGSYEQYF. Written as DNA, the CDR3 is TGTGCCACCAGCAGCATTAGCGGCTCCTACGAGCAGTACTTC. Drawing the rest from reference TRBV15 and TRBJ2-7, the complete variable domain is DAMVIQNPRYQVTQFGKPVTLSCSQTLNHNVMYWYQQKSSQAPKLLFHYYDKDFNNEADTPDNFQSRRPNTSFCFLDIRSPGLGDTAMYLCATSSISGSYEQYFGPGTRLTVT.

The chain is built from TRBV5-4 and TRBJ1-5; D possibly corresponds to TRBD1 (6 bases). Trimming cost V 1 base and J 4 bases, with 18 bases left between them. CDR3 size: 17 residues. Germline lookup yields CDR1 SGHNT and CDR2 YYREEE (reference sequence). CDR3 region: CASSLRGGDGRNQPQHF. CDR3 bases: TGTGCCAGCAGCTTGCGGGGGGGCGACGGAAGAAATCAGCCCCAGCATTTT.

This clone was seen at least ten times. V is TRBV19 and J is TRBJ1-1; D call uncertain. CDR3 size: 13 residues. Per germline, CDR1 LNHDA and CDR2 SQIVND (reference sequence). Trimming stripped 1 base from V and 7 bases from J, with 10 bases between. The CDR3 sequence: CASSIVPGIEAFF. For the CDR3, the DNA is TGTGCCAGTAGTATAGTGCCAGGCATTGAAGCTTTCTTT.